This T cell receptor (beta chain) was identified during a study of T cells after yellow fever vaccination. Study summary: Fractions with few cells were prepared using SMART-Seq v4 Ultra Low Input. The study, taken as a whole, reports: A secondary response was less intense yet reached its peak sooner, at day 5 versus 15. A minor fraction of clonotypes spanned both CD4 and CD8 compartments. Booster samples showed a return of most primary-vaccination clones (approximately 96% CD4, 80% to 90% CD8).

In germline, CDR1 is SSHAT, CDR2 FNYEAQ (reference sequence). The CDR3 has 14 residues. This clonotype has only a few counts. Antigen unknown. One junction end disagrees with the germline gene, perhaps due to a read error. TCRdb redid the calling of the 5' RACE reads with MiXCR, one entry per CDR3 protein. The repertoire holds roughly 400,000 distinct CDR3 sequences, with 18% as singletons. The V and J genes are TRBV7-7 and TRBJ2-2; a possible D gene is TRBD1 (6 bases). Material: PBMCs, obtained before the yellow fever booster vaccination. The sequence was obtained from a young man who received the YFV17D yellow fever vaccine. The CDR3 DNA reads TGTGCTAGCAGTCGCTACAGGGCGGAGGGGGAGCTGTTTTTT. The encoded protein is CASSRYRAEGELFF.